This TCR beta chain was sequenced during a study of cytomegalovirus exposure and HLA in healthy donors. The protocol was immunoSEQ multiplex PCR, while the TCRdb copy is restricted to in-frame clones and leaves out a portion. The data hold some 150,000 clones, with about 89% observed a single time. Germline V gene sequence: CDR1 SGHNT, CDR2 YENEEA. V was shortened by 5 bases and J by 7 bases, with 18 bases between the two germline ends. The CDR3 covers 15 residues. The material sequenced was PBMCs. This receptor was taken from a woman between 18 and 30 years old in good health and CMV-seropositive. The chain recombines TRBV11-3 with TRBJ2-1, with a possible D match to TRBD1 (6 bases). CDR3 in amino acids: CASSPSRGVGNEQFF. CDR3 bases: TGTGCCAGCAGCCCCTCCAGGGGAGTAGGGAATGAGCAGTTCTTC.